This paragraph reports one TCR beta chain. It has no known antigen specificity. There are no base qualities to consult, and no much larger clone falls within one base. These data belong to a study of preoperative IRX-2 immunotherapy in early breast cancer (dated by TCRdb to about 2019). Libraries were constructed by the immunoSEQ multiplex PCR assay. What TCRdb holds here is the immuneACCESS table cut down to in-frame rearrangements. Part of the clones is not present; checked against another copy, under half of the missing clones reflect an unresolved V gene, and the others are unexplained. The sample includes approximately 38,000 clones, with roughly four fifths observed a single time. The leading ten clones occupy over 1.3% of the sample. The sample's treatment or condition label, decoded: preoperative locoregional IRX-2 cytokine immunotherapy. The samples were obtained from a phase Ib study that tested preoperative, locoregional IRX-2 cytokine immunotherapy designed to prime immune responses. The donors were early-stage breast cancer patients who were given IRX-2 prior to surgery.

V and J are truncated by 3 bases and 2 bases respectively, leaving an intervening sequence of 16 bases. The cysteine opens and the phenylalanine closes a CDR3 of 17 amino acids. The kept DNA is CDR3 alone, 51 bases in frame from the first base. Based on the germline V gene (reference sequence), the CDR1 and CDR2 sequences are LNHDA and SQIVND. The receptor chain draws on TRBV19 and TRBJ2-2, with the D gene possibly TRBD1 or TRBD2, each one fitting 5 bases. Specimen: lymph node tissue, collected after IRX-2 immunotherapy. The sequence was collected from a human donor with breast cancer. The DNA reads as follows: TGTGCCAGTAGTATGGGGACGGGACCTTTAAACACCGGGGAGCTGTTTTTT. It translates to CASSMGTGPLNTGELFF.